The clone carrying this TCR beta chain was counted between two and nine times. The CDR3 extends over 15 amino acids. With V trimmed by 5 bases and J by 2 bases, 2 bases remained unmatched. CDR1 SGHTA and CDR2 FQGTGA come from the germline V gene. In each case, RNA was isolated and then reverse transcribed into cDNA as the sequencing template. Repertoires were generated with immunoSEQ multiplex PCR, while TCRdb's copy carries only in-frame clones and drops some. The sample records 150,000 or so clones, around 47% being singletons. This entry is derived from a study of CD8+ T cells in alopecia areata. The source is a human donor with alopecia areata. Input material: CD4+ T cells sorted from blood. V usage is TRBV7-3 and J usage is TRBJ2-6, with 8 bases lining up with TRBD2. The CDR3 region is CASSLGRAGANVLTF. CDR3 DNA sequence: TGTGCCAGCAGCCTCGGGAGGGCTGGGGCCAACGTCCTGACTTTC.